The sequence of this TCR beta chain was determined in a study of blood T cell repertoires in COVID-19. As for the study in general: Whether acute or convalescent, the COVID-19 samples came from the United States, Italy and Spain. Sources were T cells, B-cell-depleted T cells, or PBMCs; the material itself was cDNA or gDNA.

This CDR3 spans 14 amino acids. Germline loops: CDR1 SGHNT, CDR2 YENEEA. The J segment lost 6 bases and the V segment lost 5 bases, leaving 10 bases of the junction unmatched. In the source study's methods: From reference gene primer amplification, estimates of nucleated cell counts were derived. TCRdb's copy holds only in-frame clones and misses some; the assay was immunoSEQ multiplex PCR. V and J calls and clone size are given by that table; D and trimming were obtained from the DNA. The sample holds 50,000 or so clones; 65% to 80% are singletons and the top ten take about 18%. The sequenced sample was peripheral blood. This TCR was sampled from a human donor with active or convalescent COVID-19. The donor label of this sample is uncertain. The chain couples TRBV11-3 to TRBJ2-7, with TRBD1 identical over 7 bases. CDR3 nucleotide sequence: TGTGCCAGCAGCGTATACAGGGGACCCATCGAGCAGTACTTC. Its protein is CASSVYRGPIEQYF.